A single sample is the source of the 3 T cell receptor beta chains below, sequenced in a study of shared clonotypes between healthy human individuals. The table came from immunoSEQ multiplex PCR; TCRdb's copy has only in-frame clones and leaves some out. The table records over 700,000 clones, 72% of them present only once. The specimen sequenced was memory CD4+ T cells sorted from blood. Subset here: CD45RA-negative fraction. The receptors derive from a woman aged 25 to 39 in good health.

The rearrangement joins TRBV6-5 to TRBJ2-5; the D gene is possibly TRBD1 (6 bases). The CDR3 is 12 residues long. Trimming shortened V by 8 bases and J by 3 bases, and 10 bases separated the two germline ends. CDR1 and CDR2 (germline): MNHEY, SVGAGI. CDR3 nucleotides: TGTGCCAGCCAGAGACAGGAAGAGACCCAGTACTTC. Its translation is CASQRQEETQYF.

The rearrangement uses TRBV28 and TRBJ1-2, with D uncertain. Germline loops: CDR1 MDHEN, CDR2 SYDVKM. This CDR3 region has 13 residues. The V end lost 4 bases, the J end lost 8 bases, and 14 bases lay between the germline ends. In nucleotides, the CDR3 is TGTGCCAGCAGTTATACCCTGAGGAGCGGCTACACCTTC. Encoded protein: CASSYTLRSGYTF.

The chain is built from TRBV19 and TRBJ2-2; 7 nucleotides line up with TRBD1. Trimming at V came to 7 bases and at J to 5 bases, leaving 4 bases not matched to a gene. This CDR3 region has 13 residues. Germline lookup yields CDR1 LNHDA and CDR2 SQIVND (reference sequence). The CDR3 here is CASNPQGTGELFF. CDR3 bases: TGTGCCAGTAATCCACAGGGGACCGGGGAGCTGTTTTTT.